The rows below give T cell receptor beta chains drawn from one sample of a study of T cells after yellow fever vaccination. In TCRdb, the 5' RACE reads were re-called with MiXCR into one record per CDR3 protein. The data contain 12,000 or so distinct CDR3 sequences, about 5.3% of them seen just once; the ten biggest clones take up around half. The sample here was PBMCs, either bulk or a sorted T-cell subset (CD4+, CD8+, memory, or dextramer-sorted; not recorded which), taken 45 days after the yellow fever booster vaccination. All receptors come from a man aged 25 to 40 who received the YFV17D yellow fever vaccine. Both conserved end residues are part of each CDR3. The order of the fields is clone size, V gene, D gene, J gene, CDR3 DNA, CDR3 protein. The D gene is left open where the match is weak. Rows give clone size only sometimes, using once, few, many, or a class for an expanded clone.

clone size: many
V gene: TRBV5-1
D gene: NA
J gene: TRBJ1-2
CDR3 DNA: TGCGCCAGCAGCTTGGCTTCGAGGGAACACTATGGCTACACCTTC
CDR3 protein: CASSLASREHYGYTF

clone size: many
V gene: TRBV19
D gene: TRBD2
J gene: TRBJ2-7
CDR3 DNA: TGTGCCAGTGCGACTAGCGGGAGTTACGAGCAGTACTTC
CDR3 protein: CASATSGSYEQYF

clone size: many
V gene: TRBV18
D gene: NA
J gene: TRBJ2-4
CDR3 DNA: TGTGCCAGCTCACCGCCGGTCGGAGGGGGAAACATTCAGTACTTC
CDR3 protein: CASSPPVGGGNIQYF

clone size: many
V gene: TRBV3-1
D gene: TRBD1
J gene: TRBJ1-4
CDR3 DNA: TGTGCCAGCAGCCGGCTGGGACAGGTTGGGGAAAAACTGTTTTTT
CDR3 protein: CASSRLGQVGEKLFF

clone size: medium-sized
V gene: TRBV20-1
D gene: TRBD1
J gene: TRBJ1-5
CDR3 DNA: TGCAGTGTCCAGGGGGGACAGGGGGCTTGGCAGCCCCAGCATTTT
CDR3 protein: CSVQGGQGAWQPQHF

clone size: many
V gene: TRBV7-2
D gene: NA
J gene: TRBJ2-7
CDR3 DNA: TGTGCCAGCAGCTTAGCTTATTCCAGGGGGGAGTACGAGCAGTACTTC
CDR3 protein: CASSLAYSRGEYEQYF

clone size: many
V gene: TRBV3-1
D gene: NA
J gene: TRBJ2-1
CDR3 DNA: TGTGCCAGCAGCCCACTAGCTTCTTCCTACAATGAGCAGTTCTTC
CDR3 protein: CASSPLASSYNEQFF

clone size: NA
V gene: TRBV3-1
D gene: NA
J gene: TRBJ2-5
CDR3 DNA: TGTGCCAGCAGCCAATACGGGCTACAAGAGACCCAGTACTTC
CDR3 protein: CASSQYGLQETQYF

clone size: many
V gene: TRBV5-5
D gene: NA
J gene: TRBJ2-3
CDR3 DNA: TGTGCCAGCAGCTTACTAGGGGATACGCAGTATTTT
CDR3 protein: CASSLLGDTQYF

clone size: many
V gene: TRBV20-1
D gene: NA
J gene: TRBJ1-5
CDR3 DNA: TGCAGTGCTGAGCCGGGACCTCGCAATCAGCCCCAGCATTTT
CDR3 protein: CSAEPGPRNQPQHF

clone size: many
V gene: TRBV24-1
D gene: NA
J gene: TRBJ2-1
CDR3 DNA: TGTGCCACCAGTGATTCGGACCATGAGCAGTTCTTC
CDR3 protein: CATSDSDHEQFF

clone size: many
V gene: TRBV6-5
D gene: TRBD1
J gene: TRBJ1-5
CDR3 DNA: TGTGCCAGCAGTCATAGGGGGACAGGGGCGGGAGGGCCCCAGCATTTT
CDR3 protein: CASSHRGTGAGGPQHF

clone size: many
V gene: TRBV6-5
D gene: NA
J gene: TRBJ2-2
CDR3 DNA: TGTGCCAGCAGTTACTCTGACAGGCCGAACACCGGGGAGCTGTTTTTT
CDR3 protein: CASSYSDRPNTGELFF

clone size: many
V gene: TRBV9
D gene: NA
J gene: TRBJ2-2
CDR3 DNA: TGTGCCAGCAGCTTAGGAGGGCCCGGCACCGGGGAGCTGTTTTTT
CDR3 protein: CASSLGGPGTGELFF

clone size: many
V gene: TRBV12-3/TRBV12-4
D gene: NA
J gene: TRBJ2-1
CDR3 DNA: TGTGCCAGCAGTTTGAGGCAGGTCAATGAGCAGTTCTTC
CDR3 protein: CASSLRQVNEQFF

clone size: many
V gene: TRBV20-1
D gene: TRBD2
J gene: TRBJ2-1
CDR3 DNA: TGCAGTGCTAGAATGGTTAGCGGGAGGGCCCCTGAGCAGTTCTTC
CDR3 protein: CSARMVSGRAPEQFF

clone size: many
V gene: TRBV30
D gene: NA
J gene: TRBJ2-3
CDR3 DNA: TGTGCCTGGAGCCCGGGCGGGAAGGATACGCAGTATTTT
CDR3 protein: CAWSPGGKDTQYF

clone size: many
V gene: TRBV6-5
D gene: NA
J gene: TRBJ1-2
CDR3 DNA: TGTGCCAGCAGTTACTCCGCGGGACGTCTTCGGGGCTACACCTTC
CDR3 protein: CASSYSAGRLRGYTF

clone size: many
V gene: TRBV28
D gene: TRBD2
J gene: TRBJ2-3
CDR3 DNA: TGTGCCAGCAGTTTGGGACTAGCGGGCAGCACAGATACGCAGTATTTT
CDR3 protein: CASSLGLAGSTDTQYF

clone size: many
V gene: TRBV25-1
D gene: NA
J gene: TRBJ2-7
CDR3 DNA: TGTGCCAGCAGTGAATATGGACTGCCAGGGGACGAGCAGTACTTC
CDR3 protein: CASSEYGLPGDEQYF

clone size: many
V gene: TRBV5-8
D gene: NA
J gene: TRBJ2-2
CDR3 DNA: TGTGCCAGCAGTTTCCGCTCGGAGCTGTTTTTT
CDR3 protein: CASSFRSELFF

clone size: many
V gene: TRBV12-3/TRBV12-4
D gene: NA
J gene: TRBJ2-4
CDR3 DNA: TGTGCCAGCAGTTTAGCGCTGGGGTCCTTAGCCAAAAACATTCAGTACTTC
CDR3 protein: CASSLALGSLAKNIQYF

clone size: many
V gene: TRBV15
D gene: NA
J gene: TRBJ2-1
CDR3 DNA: TGTGCCACGGGGGACTCCATCAGGGATGAGCAGTTCTTC
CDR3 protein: CATGDSIRDEQFF

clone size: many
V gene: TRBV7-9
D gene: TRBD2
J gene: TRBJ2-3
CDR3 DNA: TGTGCCAGCAGCCCGAGCGGGAGAGGGAGCACAGATACGCAGTATTTT
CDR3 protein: CASSPSGRGSTDTQYF

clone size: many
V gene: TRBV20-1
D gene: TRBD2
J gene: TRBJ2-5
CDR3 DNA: TGCAGTGCTAGAGACCACGGGACTAGCCTAGAGACCCAGTACTTC
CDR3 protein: CSARDHGTSLETQYF

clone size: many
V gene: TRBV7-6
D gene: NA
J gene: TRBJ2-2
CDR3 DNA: TGTGCCAGCAGCTTCCCTCCGGGGTTAGGGGCGACTCCGAACACCGGGGAGCTGTTTTTT
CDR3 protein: CASSFPPGLGATPNTGELFF

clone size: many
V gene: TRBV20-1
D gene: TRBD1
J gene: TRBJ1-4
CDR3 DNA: TGCAGTGCTGCGGACAGGGGGCTTGAAAAACTGTTTTTT
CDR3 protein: CSAADRGLEKLFF

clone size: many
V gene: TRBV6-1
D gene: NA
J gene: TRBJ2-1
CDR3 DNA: TGTGCCAGCAGTGAAGGGGGCAATGAGCAGTTCTTC
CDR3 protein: CASSEGGNEQFF

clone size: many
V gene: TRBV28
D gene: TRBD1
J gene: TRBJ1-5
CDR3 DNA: TGTGCCAGCAGTTCCCGACAGGGAAGTAATCAGCCCCAGCATTTT
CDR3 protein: CASSSRQGSNQPQHF

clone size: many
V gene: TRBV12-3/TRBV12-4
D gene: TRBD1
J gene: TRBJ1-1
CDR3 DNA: TGTGCCAGCAGGCAGACAGGGACGGCTTTCTTT
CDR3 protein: CASRQTGTAFF

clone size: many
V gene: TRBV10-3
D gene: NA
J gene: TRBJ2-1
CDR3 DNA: TGTGCCATCATGCCCGGGGGCCTAGCACTCACCAATGAGCAGTTCTTC
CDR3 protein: CAIMPGGLALTNEQFF

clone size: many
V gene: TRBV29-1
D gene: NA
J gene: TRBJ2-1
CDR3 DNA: TGCAGCGCCCTACAGGGTTCCTACAATGAGCAGTTCTTC
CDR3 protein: CSALQGSYNEQFF

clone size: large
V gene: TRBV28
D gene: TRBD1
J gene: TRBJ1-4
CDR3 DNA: TGTGCCAGCAGTTCCGGGACAGGCCCTAATGAAAAACTGTTTTTT
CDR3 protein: CASSSGTGPNEKLFF

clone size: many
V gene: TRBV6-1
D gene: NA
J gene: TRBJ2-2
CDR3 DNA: TGTGCCAGCACCGCCATTGCGGGGGCCAACACCGGGGAGCTGTTTTTT
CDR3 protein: CASTAIAGANTGELFF

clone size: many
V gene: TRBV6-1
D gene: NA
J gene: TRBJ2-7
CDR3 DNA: TGTGCCAGCAGCCCCAGGACGCATTACTCCTACGAGCAGTACTTC
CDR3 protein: CASSPRTHYSYEQYF

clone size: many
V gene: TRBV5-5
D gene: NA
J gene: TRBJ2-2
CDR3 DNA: TGTGCCAGCAGCTTTGCTAACAGGGTAGGAACCGGGGAGCTGTTTTTT
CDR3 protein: CASSFANRVGTGELFF

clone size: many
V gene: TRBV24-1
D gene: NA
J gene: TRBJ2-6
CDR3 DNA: TGTGCCACCAGTGGACGGACAGTGTACGGGGCCAACGTCCTGACTTTC
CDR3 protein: CATSGRTVYGANVLTF

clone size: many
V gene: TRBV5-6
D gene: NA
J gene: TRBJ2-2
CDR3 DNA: TGTGCCAGCAGCTTCGGTCGGCCTAACACCGGGGAGCTGTTTTTT
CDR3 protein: CASSFGRPNTGELFF

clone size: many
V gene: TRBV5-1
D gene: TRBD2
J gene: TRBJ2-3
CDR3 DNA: TGCGCCAGCAGCTTGCAGCGGGGGGAAGCAGATACGCAGTATTTT
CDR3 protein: CASSLQRGEADTQYF

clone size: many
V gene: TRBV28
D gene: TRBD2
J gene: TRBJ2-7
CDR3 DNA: TGTGCCTGCGGTGAGCGGGAGGGCCTCTACGAGCAGTACTTC
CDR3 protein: CACGEREGLYEQYF

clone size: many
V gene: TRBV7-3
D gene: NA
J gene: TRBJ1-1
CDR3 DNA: TGTGCCAGCAGTCCTGGTCTTGGCAGCGGGTTCACTGAAGCTTTCTTT
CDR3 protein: CASSPGLGSGFTEAFF

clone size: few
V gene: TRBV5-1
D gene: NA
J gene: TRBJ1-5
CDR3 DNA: TGCGCCAGCAGCCCAGACAGCTACAATCAGCCCCAGCATTTT
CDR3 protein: CASSPDSYNQPQHF

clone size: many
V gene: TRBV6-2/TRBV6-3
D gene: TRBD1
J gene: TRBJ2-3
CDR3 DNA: TGTGCCAGCAGTTCCATCCCGGGACAGGGGTTAGATACGCAGTATTTT
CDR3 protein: CASSSIPGQGLDTQYF

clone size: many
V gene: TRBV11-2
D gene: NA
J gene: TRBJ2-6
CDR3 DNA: TGTGCCAGCAGCTCCCGGGACATCAAGCAATTTTCCTCTGGGGCCAACGTCCTGACTTTC
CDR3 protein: CASSSRDIKQFSSGANVLTF

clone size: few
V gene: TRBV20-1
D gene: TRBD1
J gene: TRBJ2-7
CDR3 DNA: TGCAGCCCGACGAGGACAGGGAACGAGCAGTACTTC
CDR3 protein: CSPTRTGNEQYF

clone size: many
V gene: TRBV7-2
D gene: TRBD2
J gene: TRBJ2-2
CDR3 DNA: TGTGCCAGCAGCTTAGCGGCGACGGGAGGGCCCAGCACCGGGGAGCTGTTTTTT
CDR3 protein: CASSLAATGGPSTGELFF

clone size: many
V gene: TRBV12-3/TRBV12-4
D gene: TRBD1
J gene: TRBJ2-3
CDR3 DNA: TGTGCCAGCAGTCCAGACAGGGGGATGGAAGATACGCAGTATTTT
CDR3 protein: CASSPDRGMEDTQYF

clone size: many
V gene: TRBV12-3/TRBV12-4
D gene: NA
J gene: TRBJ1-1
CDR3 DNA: TGTGCCAGCAGTTCCACGGCGAACACTGAAGCTTTCTTT
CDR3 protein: CASSSTANTEAFF